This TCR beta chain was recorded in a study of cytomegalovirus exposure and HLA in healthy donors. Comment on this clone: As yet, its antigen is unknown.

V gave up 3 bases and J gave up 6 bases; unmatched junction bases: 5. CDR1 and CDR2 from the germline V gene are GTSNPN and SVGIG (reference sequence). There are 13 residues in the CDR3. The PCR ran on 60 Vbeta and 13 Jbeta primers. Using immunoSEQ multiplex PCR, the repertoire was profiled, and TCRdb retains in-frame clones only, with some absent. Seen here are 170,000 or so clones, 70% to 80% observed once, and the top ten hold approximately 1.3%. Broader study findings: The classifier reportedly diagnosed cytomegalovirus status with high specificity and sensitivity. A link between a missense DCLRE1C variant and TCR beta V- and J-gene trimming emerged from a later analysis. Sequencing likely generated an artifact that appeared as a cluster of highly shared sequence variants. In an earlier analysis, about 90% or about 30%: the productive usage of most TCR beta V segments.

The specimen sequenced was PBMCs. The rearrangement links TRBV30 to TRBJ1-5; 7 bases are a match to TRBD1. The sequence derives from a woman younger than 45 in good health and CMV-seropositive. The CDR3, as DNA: TGTGCCTGGAGCGTTACAGGGGTTCAGCCCCAGCATTTT. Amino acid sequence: CAWSVTGVQPQHF.